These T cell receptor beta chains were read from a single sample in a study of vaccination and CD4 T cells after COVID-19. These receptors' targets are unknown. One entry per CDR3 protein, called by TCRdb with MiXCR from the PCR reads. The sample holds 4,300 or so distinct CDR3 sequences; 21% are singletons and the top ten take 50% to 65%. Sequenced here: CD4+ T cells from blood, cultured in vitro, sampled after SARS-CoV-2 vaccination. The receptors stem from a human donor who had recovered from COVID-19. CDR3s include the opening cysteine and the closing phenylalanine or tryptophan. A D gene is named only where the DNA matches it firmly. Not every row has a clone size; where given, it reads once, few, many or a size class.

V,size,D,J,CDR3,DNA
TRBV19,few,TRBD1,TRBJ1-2,CATRDRVTWGYTF,TGTGCCACCCGGGACAGGGTCACCTGGGGCTACACCTTC
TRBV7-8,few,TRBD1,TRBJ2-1,CASSLERLWGQGARGGYNEQFF,TGTGCCAGCAGCTTAGAAAGGTTATGGGGACAGGGGGCGCGGGGCGGATACAATGAGCAGTTCTTC
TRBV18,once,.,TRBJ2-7,CASSPKVGSYEQYF,TGTGCCAGCTCACCAAAGGTGGGTTCCTACGAGCAGTACTTC
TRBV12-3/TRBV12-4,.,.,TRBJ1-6,CASSLSGSNSPLHF,TGTGCCAGCAGTTTATCAGGGTCAAATTCACCCCTCCACTTT
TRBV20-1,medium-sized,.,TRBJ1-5,CSASSSGASNQPQHF,TGCAGTGCTAGCTCGTCGGGGGCCTCCAATCAGCCCCAGCATTTT
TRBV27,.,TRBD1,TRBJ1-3,CASSVGTGGNTIYF,TGTGCCAGCAGTGTCGGGACAGGGGGAAACACCATATATTTT
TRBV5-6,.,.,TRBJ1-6,CASSLVRANLGSPLHF,TGTGCCAGCAGCTTGGTGCGGGCCAACTTAGGTTCACCCCTCCACTTT
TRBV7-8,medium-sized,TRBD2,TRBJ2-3,CASSPRGNTDTQYF,TGTGCCAGCAGCCCGCGGGGGAACACAGATACGCAGTATTTT
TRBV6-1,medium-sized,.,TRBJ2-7,CASSLQGGIGEQYF,TGTGCCAGCAGCTTACAGGGTGGTATCGGCGAGCAGTACTTC
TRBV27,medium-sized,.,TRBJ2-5,CASGAALETQYF,TGTGCCAGCGGGGCAGCTCTGGAGACCCAGTACTTC
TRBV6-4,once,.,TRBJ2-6,CASSASYSGANVLTF,TGTGCCAGCAGTGCCAGTTACTCTGGGGCCAACGTCCTGACTTTC
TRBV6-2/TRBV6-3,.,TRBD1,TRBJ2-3,CASRFRDRSTDTQYF,TGTGCCAGCAGATTCCGGGACAGGAGCACAGATACGCAGTATTTT
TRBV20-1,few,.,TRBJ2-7,CSARDRKGRHEQYF,TGCAGTGCTAGAGATCGGAAGGGCCGGCACGAGCAGTACTTC
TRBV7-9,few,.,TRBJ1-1,CASSRGWGLETEAFF,TGTGCCAGCAGCCGCGGGTGGGGGCTGGAGACTGAAGCTTTCTTT
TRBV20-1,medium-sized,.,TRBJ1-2,CSASNPRDARGYTF,TGCAGTGCTTCTAACCCCAGGGACGCTAGAGGCTACACCTTC
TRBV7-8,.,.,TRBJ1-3,CASTERAGHSGNTIYF,TGTGCCAGCACCGAGAGGGCCGGGCACTCTGGAAACACCATATATTTT
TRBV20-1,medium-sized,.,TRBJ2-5,CSAIRGGGETQYF,TGCAGTGCTATCAGGGGAGGTGGAGAGACCCAGTACTTC
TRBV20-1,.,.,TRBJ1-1,CSARETGMQAFF,TGCAGTGCTAGGGAGACTGGCATGCAAGCTTTCTTT
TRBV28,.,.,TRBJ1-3,CASRAGGNTIYF,TGTGCCAGCAGAGCCGGTGGAAACACCATATATTTT
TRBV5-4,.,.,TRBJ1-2,CASSLALWGNYGYTF,TGTGCCAGCAGCTTGGCTTTATGGGGGAACTATGGCTACACCTTC